This TCR beta chain was identified in a study of T cells in Graves' hyperthyroidism and ophthalmopathy (dated by TCRdb to about 2019). In terms of the full investigation: Peripheral blood was sampled at the time of initial diagnosis, prior to any treatment. Prospective prediction of ophthalmopathy was tested in an independent validation cohort consisting of 18 to 20 hyperthyroidism patients and some 15 patients who later progressed to ophthalmopathy. The study also compared thyroid tissue and blood T-cell repertoires from a handful of Graves' hyperthyroidism patients. TCR V-J signatures able to tell the groups apart were searched for in a discovery cohort of some 97 patients, of whom roughly 42 had Graves' ophthalmopathy and some 60 had stable Graves' hyperthyroidism. Following sampling, methimazole starting at 30 mg daily was given to hyperthyroidism patients, and high-dose intravenous methylprednisolone was given to ophthalmopathy patients. The roughly 94 discovery patients were randomly divided into training and test sets at a 7:3 ratio. The paper reports TCR Vbeta CDR3 sequencing of some 140 peripheral blood samples: approximately 43 ophthalmopathy, about 75 hyperthyroidism and about 17 progressor patients. General findings and caveats noted by the study authors: Sample size was not statistically predetermined, and investigators were not blinded to group allocation. Blood samples also contained most of the expanded thyroid clonotypes (frequency above 0.001), which suggests that blood repertoires may reflect thyroid immune responses. In validation, the model predicted progression to ophthalmopathy with around 71% sensitivity and approximately 78% specificity, a median of 6.5 months before onset. Ophthalmopathy was separated from stable hyperthyroidism by a 13 V-J signature model, with approximately 90% sensitivity and about 84% specificity obtained in cross-validation and 80%/75% obtained in testing.

Moderately to severely active disease, a Clinical Activity Score of at least 3, a NOSPECS grade of at least 4, and a duration under 3 months were present in ophthalmopathy patients. Exclusion was applied to patients with uncontrolled infections, other autoimmune diseases, pregnancy or lactation. Diagnoses were established on the basis of clinical symptoms, serum thyroxine and TRAb, thyroid ultrasound, and orbital computed tomography. PBMCs were isolated from about 10 ml of fresh peripheral blood by Ficoll-Paque density gradient centrifugation. Total RNA was extracted with Trizol reagent, and quality was checked on an Agilent 2100 Bioanalyzer. Concerning this clonotype: Its antigen remains unidentified. No base-level quality is on record; no much larger clone is a single base apart.

The TCR beta CDR3 regions were amplified from RNA transcripts. For the first round of RT-PCR on the TCR CDR3, the HTBI primer set was used together with the Qiagen OneStep RT-PCR kit. The libraries were constructed in a second round of multiplex PCR and then size-selected and purified. Paired-end sequencing of the libraries was performed with 100 bp reads on an Illumina HiSeq2000. The paper's processing steps were these. Raw data were processed with SOAPnuke, discarding reads with adapters, uncalled bases, mean Phred below 15, or no exact constant-primer or identifier match. High-quality paired reads were merged using COPE v1.2.5, and each unique nucleotide sequence was defined as a clonotype. Clonotypes were aligned to IMGT TRBV, TRBD and TRBJ reference segments using MiTCR v1.1. The analysis was restricted to V-J combinations with a frequency above 0.0001, which together covered 98% to 99.2% of the repertoires. A TCS score was defined as the ratio between F50 (clonal expansion) and ExV (chaos), using BLOSUM62-based TCRdist between CDR3 peptides within each V-J. Welch's t-statistics and random forest reduced 514 V-J features to roughly 13, which were used in a naive Bayes classifier (R e1071). The public reads were quality trimmed at Q25 with fastp and then assembled into clones with MiXCR by TCRdb, keeping productive beta chains. Each entry is one CDR3 protein sequence, shown with its most common DNA and genes. TCRdb's processing, not the study's, gives the V and J calls here. The table for this sample lists 640,000 or so distinct CDR3 sequences; approximately 15% of them were counted only once. Roughly 6.9% of the sample is taken by the ten largest.

Sequencing was carried out using blood. The receptor was isolated from a woman aged 18 to 35 with Graves' ophthalmopathy.

The CDR3 in this case is CASNQGPGTDTQYF. In nucleotide form, the sequence is TGTGCCAGTAACCAGGGACCCGGCACAGATACGCAGTATTTT. The rearranged segments are TRBV19 and TRBJ2-3; the D element could tentatively be TRBD1 or TRBD2, as 5 bases agree for each. Trimming removed 7 bases from V and 1 base from J, leaving 12 bases between the germline ends. The CDR3 goes from the cysteine to the phenylalanine over 14 residues. Just CDR3 DNA is preserved here, 42 bases in frame from base 1. Reading the germline V gene (reference sequence) gives CDR1 LNHDA and CDR2 SQIVND.